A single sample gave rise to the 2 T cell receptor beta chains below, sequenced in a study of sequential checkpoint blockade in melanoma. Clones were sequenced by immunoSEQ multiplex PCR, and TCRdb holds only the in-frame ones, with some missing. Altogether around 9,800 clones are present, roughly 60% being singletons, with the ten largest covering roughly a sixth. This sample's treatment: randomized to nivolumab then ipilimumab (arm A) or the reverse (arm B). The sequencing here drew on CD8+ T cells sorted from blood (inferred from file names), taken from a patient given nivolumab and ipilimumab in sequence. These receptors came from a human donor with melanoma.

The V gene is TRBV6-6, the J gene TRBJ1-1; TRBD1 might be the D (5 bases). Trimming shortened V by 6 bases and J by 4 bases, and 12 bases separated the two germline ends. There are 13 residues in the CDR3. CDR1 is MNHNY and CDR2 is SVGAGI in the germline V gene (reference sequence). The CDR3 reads CASRDGQITEAFF. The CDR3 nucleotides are TGTGCCAGCAGGGACGGACAAATCACTGAAGCTTTCTTT.

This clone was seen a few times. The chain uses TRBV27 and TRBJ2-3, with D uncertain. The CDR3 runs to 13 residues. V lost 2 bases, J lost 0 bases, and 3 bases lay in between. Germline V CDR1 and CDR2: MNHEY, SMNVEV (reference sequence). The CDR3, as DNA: TGTGCCAGCAGTTTACTGAGCACAGATACGCAGTATTTT. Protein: CASSLLSTDTQYF.